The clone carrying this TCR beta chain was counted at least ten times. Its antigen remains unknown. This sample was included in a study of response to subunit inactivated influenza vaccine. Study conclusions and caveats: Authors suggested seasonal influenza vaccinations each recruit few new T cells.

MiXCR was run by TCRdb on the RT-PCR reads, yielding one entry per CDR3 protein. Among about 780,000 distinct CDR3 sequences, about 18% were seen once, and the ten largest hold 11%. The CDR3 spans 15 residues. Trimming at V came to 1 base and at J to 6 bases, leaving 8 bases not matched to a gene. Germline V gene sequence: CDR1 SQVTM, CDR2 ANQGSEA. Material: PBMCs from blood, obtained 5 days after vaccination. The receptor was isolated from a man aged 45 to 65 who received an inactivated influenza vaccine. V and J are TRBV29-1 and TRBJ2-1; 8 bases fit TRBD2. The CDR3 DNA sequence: TGCAGCGTTGAAGGGAGCGGGAGTCTCGGCAATGAGCAGTTCTTC. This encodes CSVEGSGSLGNEQFF.